This T cell receptor beta chain originates from a study of blood T cell repertoires in COVID-19. Study at large: From the United States, Italy and Spain came samples of acute and convalescent COVID-19. T cells, B-cell-depleted T cells, or PBMCs supplied cDNA or gDNA.

In the original analysis: The authors estimated nucleated cell counts from reference gene primer amplification. Only in-frame clones appear in the TCRdb table, and some are missing; sequencing was by immunoSEQ multiplex PCR. That table is the source of V, J and clone size, and D and trimming were worked out from the DNA. The data contain about 84,000 clones, about three quarters of them singletons. CDR1 MGHRA and CDR2 YSYEKL come from the germline V gene. The CDR3 sequence is 12 residues long. V lost 4 bases to trimming and J lost 2 bases, with 3 bases between them. Sequenced sample: peripheral blood. The clonotype originates from a man aged 65 to 85 with acute or convalescent COVID-19. The gene calls are TRBV4-1 and TRBJ2-1; D is uncertain. The CDR3 spells CASSPTYNEQFF. The CDR3, as DNA: TGCGCCAGCAGCCCTACCTACAATGAGCAGTTCTTC.